These 11 T cell receptor beta chains originate from one sample sequenced in a study of blood T cells in healthy people across ages. For the second PCR, which ran for about 6 to 12 cycles, a sample-barcoded 5' primer and a J-beta primer mix were used. TCRdb re-called the 5' RACE reads through MiXCR, storing one row per CDR3 protein. The sample holds approximately 800,000 distinct CDR3 sequences; approximately 55% are singletons and the top ten take about 42%. Sequenced input: blood. The source of these receptors is a man older than 75 in good health.

The V call is TRBV24-1, the J call TRBJ2-4, with D unclear. The closer fit of TRBJ2-7 to the DNA end suggests the J call may be wrong. In germline, CDR1 is KGHDR, CDR2 SFDVKD. The length of the CDR3 is 15 residues. CDR3 DNA sequence: TGTGCCACCAGTGATTTACGGACCGGAACCTACGAGCAGTACTTC. This gives the protein CATSDLRTGTYEQYF.

The chain links TRBV6-6 to TRBJ2-1; D is possibly TRBD1 or TRBD2 (6 bases each). CDR1 is MNHNY, CDR2 SVGAGI, per germline (reference sequence). The germline V and J ends were trimmed by 6 bases and 9 bases, with 18 bases remaining between them. CDR3 size: 14 residues. Here the CDR3 DNA reads TGTGCCAGCAGCCGACGAGGGGGGCTCGGTGAGCAGTTCTTC. This encodes CASSRRGGLGEQFF.

This chain joins TRBV20-1 and TRBJ1-6, with TRBD1 as a possible D gene (6 bases). With 0 bases removed from V and 4 bases from J, the gap between germline ends came to 10 bases. The CDR3 is 15 amino acids. CDR1 is DFQATT and CDR2 is SNEGSKA in the germline V gene (reference sequence). The DNA for the CDR3 is TGCAGTGCTAGAGATGTACAGGGTTATAATTCACCCCTCCACTTT. Its translation: CSARDVQGYNSPLHF.

This clonotype occurred a few times. The V gene is TRBV20-1, the J gene TRBJ2-6; tentative D call: TRBD2 (7 bases). Germline V gene data show CDR1 as DFQATT and CDR2 as SNEGSKA (reference sequence). This CDR3 is built from 16 residues. V shed 2 bases and J shed 0 bases, with 11 bases lying between them. In DNA, the CDR3 is TGCAGTGCTAGACCGGGGGGCAACTCTGGGGCCAACGTCCTGACTTTC. As protein: CSARPGGNSGANVLTF.

This clonotype was found once. The DNA for the CDR3 is TGTGCCATCAGTGAGTCCCTGAGCACAGCGTACAATGAGCAGTTCTTC. It codes for CAISESLSTAYNEQFF. The chain is built from TRBV10-3 and TRBJ2-1; unclear D gene. Trimming left V 0 bases short and J 4 bases short, with 13 bases between. Germline V gene data show CDR1 as ENHRY and CDR2 as SYGVKD. The CDR3 length is 16 residues.

V is TRBV3-1 and J is TRBJ1-2; 7 bases agree with TRBD1. CDR3 length: 14 amino acids. Germline CDR1 is LGHDT and CDR2 is YNNKEL (reference sequence). Germline trimming cut 1 base from V and 7 bases from J; bases unmatched to any gene: 6. CDR3 loop: CASSQATGVRGYTF. For the CDR3, the DNA is TGTGCCAGCAGCCAAGCCACAGGGGTGCGTGGCTACACCTTC.

The rearrangement links TRBV7-6 to TRBJ2-1; D may correspond to TRBD1 or TRBD2 (5 bases each). Trimming took 4 bases from V and 6 from J, leaving 10 bases between them. Per germline, CDR1 SGHVS and CDR2 FNYEAQ. The CDR3 is made up of 13 amino acids. CDR3 in DNA: TGTGCCAGCAGCTCCTGGGACGTCAATGAGCAGTTCTTC. It specifies CASSSWDVNEQFF.

This clonotype occurred a few times. The V and J genes are TRBV20-1 and TRBJ2-1, with D tentatively TRBD1 or TRBD2 (5 bases each). There are 11 residues in the CDR3. V lost 5 bases and J lost 6, with 8 bases in between. Germline values: CDR1 DFQATT, CDR2 SNEGSKA (reference sequence). CDR3 nucleotide sequence: TGCAGTGCTTGGGACCTCAATGAGCAGTTCTTC. It specifies CSAWDLNEQFF.

CDR3 protein: CASSYSRVPISYNEQFF. For the CDR3, the DNA is TGTGCCAGCAGTTACTCGAGGGTCCCGATCTCCTACAATGAGCAGTTCTTC. V usage is TRBV6-5 and J usage is TRBJ2-1, with D possibly being TRBD2 (5 bases). The germline V gene encodes CDR1 MNHEY and CDR2 SVGAGI. Trimming stripped 0 bases from V and 0 bases from J, with 12 bases between. The CDR3 is made up of 17 amino acids.

The V gene is TRBV3-1, the J gene TRBJ1-1, with 9 bases fitting TRBD1. Germline values: CDR1 LGHDT, CDR2 YNNKEL (reference sequence). V was clipped by 6 bases and J by 1 base; unmatched bases: 3. This CDR3 is 14 amino acids long. Written as DNA, the CDR3 is TGTGCCAGCAGTCGACAGGGGGGGAACACTGAAGCTTTCTTT. Translation: CASSRQGGNTEAFF.

In DNA, the CDR3 is TGTGCCAGCAGAGGACAGGGGAGCTTCCGCGAGCAGTACTTC. Its translation: CASRGQGSFREQYF. The rearrangement joins TRBV2 to TRBJ2-7; 9 bases map to TRBD1. The CDR3 has 14 residues. Germline lookup yields CDR1 SNHLY and CDR2 FYNNEI. Trimming at V came to 6 bases and at J to 6 bases, leaving 9 bases not matched to a gene.